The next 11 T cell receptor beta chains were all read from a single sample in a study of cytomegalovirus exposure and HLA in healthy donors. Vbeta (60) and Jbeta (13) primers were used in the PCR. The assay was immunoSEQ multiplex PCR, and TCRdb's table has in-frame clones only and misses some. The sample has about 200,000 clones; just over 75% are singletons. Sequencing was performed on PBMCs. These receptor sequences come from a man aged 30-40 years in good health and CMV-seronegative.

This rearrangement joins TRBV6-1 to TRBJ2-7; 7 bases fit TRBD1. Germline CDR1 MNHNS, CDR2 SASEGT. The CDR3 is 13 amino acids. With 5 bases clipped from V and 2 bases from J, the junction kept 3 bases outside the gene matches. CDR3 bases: TGTGCCAGCAGTCACAGGGGTCCCTACGAGCAGTACTTC. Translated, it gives CASSHRGPYEQYF.

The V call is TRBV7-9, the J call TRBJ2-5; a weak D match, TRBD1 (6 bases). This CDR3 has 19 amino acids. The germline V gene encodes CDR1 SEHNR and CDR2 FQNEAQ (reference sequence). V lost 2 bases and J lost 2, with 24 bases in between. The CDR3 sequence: CASSLLPGQNLNAQETQYF. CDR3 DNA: TGTGCCAGCAGCTTACTCCCAGGACAGAATCTCAACGCACAAGAGACCCAGTACTTC. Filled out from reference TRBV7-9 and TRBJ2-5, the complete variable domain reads DTGVSQNPRHKITKRGQNVTFRCDPISEHNRLYWYRQTLGQGPEFLTYFQNEAQLEKSRLLSDRFSAERPKGSFSTLEIQRTEQGDSAMYLCASSLLPGQNLNAQETQYFGPGTRLLVL.

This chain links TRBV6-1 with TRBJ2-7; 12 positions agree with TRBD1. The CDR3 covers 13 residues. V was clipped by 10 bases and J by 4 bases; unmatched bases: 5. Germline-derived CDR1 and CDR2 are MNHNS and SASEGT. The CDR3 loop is CAIRDRGLYEQYF. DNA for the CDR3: TGTGCCATCCGGGACAGGGGGCTGTACGAGCAGTACTTC.

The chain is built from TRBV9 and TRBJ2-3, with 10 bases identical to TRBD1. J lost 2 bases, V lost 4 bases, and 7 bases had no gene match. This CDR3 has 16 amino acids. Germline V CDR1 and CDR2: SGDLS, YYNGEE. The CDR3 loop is CASSLSDRGPTDTQYF. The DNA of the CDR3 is TGTGCCAGCAGCCTATCCGACAGGGGGCCCACAGATACGCAGTATTTT.

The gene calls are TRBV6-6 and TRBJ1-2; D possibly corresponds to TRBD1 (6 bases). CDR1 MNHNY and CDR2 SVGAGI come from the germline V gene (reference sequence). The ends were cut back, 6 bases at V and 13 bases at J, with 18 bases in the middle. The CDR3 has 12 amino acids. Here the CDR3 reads CASRSGTTKCTF. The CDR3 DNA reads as TGTGCCAGCAGATCCGGGACAACTAAGTGCACCTTC.

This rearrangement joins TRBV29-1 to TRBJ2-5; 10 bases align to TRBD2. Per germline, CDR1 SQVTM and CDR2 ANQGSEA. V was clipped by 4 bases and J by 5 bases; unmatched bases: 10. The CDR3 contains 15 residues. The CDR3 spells CSVGLAGVKSETQYF. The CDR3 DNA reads TGCAGCGTTGGGCTAGCGGGAGTTAAGAGTGAGACCCAGTACTTC. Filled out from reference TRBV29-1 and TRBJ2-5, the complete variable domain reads SAVISQKPSRDICQRGTSLTIQCQVDSQVTMMFWYRQQPGQSLTLIATANQGSEATYESGFVIDKFPISRPNLTFSTLTVSNMSPEDSSIYLCSVGLAGVKSETQYFGPGTRLLVL.

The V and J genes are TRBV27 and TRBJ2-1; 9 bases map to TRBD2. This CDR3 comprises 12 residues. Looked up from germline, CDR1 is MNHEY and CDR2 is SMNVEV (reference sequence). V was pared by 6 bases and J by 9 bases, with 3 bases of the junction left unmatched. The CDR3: CASRRGGSEQFF. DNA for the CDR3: TGTGCCAGCAGGCGGGGGGGTAGTGAGCAGTTCTTC.

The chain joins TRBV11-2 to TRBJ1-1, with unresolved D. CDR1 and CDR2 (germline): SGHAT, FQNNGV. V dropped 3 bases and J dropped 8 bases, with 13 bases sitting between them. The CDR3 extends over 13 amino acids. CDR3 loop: CASSFLSVPEAFF. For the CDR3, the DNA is TGTGCCAGCAGCTTTCTTTCTGTTCCCGAAGCTTTCTTT.

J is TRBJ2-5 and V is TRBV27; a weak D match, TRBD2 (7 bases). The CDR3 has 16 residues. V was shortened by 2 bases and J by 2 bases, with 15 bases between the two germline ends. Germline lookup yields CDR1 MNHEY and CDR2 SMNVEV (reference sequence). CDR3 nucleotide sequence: TGTGCCAGCAGTTTAGTACAGGGAGGGATACAAGAGACCCAGTACTTC. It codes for CASSLVQGGIQETQYF.

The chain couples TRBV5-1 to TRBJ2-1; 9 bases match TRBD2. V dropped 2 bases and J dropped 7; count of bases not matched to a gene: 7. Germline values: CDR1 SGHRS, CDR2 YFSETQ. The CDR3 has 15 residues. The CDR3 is CASSLGLAFRNEQFF. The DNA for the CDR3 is TGCGCCAGCAGCTTAGGACTAGCGTTCAGGAATGAGCAGTTCTTC.

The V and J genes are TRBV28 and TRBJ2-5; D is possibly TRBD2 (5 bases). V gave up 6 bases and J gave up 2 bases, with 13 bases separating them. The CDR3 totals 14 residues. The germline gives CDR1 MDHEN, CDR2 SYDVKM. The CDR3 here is CASRTKHTQETQYF. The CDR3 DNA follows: TGTGCCAGCAGGACTAAACATACACAAGAGACCCAGTACTTC.